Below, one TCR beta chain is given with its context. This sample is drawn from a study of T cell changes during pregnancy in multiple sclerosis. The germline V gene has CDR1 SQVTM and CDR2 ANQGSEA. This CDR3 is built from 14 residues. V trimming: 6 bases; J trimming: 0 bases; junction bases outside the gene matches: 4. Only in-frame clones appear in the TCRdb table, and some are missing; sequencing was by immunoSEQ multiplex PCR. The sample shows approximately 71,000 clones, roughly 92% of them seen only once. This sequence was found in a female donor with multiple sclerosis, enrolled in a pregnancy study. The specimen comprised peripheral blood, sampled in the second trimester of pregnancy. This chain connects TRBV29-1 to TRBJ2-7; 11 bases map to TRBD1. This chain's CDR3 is CSVTGTGGSYEQYF. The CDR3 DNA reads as TGCAGCGTGACAGGGACAGGGGGCTCCTACGAGCAGTACTTC.